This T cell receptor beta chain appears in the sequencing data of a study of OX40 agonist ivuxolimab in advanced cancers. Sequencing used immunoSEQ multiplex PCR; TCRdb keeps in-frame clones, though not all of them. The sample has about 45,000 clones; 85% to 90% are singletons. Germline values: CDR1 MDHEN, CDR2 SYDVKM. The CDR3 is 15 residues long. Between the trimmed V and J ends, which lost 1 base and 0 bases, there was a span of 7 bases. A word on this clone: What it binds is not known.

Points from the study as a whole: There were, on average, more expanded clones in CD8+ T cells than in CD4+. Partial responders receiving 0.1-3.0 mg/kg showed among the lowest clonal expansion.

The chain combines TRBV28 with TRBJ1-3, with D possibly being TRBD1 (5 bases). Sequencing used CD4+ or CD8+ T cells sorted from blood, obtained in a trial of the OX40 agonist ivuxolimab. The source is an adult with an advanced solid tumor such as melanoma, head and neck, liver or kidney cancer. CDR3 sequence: CASSLLGGSGNTIYF. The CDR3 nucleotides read TGTGCCAGCAGTTTATTGGGGGGCTCTGGAAACACCATATATTTT. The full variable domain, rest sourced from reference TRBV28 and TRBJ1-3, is DVKVTQSSRYLVKRTGEKVFLECVQDMDHENMFWYRQDPGLGLRLIYFSYDVKMKEKGDIPEGYSVSREKKERFSLILESASTNQTSMYLCASSLLGGSGNTIYFGEGSWLTVV.